The clone carrying this TCR beta chain was counted many times. Its specificity is not known. What was amplified from RNA transcripts were TCR beta CDR3 regions. A first-round RT-PCR of the TCR CDR3 used the HTBI primer set. TCRdb recomputed calls from the multiplex PCR reads with MiXCR, one row per CDR3 protein. This table has 250,000 to 300,000 distinct CDR3 sequences, approximately 14% appearing once. This sample is drawn from a study of T cells in Graves' hyperthyroidism and ophthalmopathy. Study observations and caveats: The model anticipated ophthalmopathy a median around 6 months pre-onset.

A lack of ophthalmopathy progression within 18 months defined stable Graves' hyperthyroidism. The CDR3 totals 13 residues. Germline V gene lookup returns CDR1 MNHNS and CDR2 SASEGT. V shed 5 bases and J shed 8 bases, with 15 bases lying between them. The clonotype comes from a woman between 40 and 55 years old with Graves' hyperthyroidism. V is TRBV6-1 and J is TRBJ1-1, with D unclear. The sequencing input was blood. The CDR3 here is CASSPPGNPEAFF. The CDR3 region has the DNA TGTGCCAGCAGTCCCCCCGGGAACCCAGAAGCTTTCTTT.